This T cell receptor (beta chain) was captured in a study of blood T cells in healthy people across ages. Notes on the study in general: Diversity was estimated from one million T cells, and these estimates were considered underestimates. The lack of PBMC sorting stopped any conclusive naive versus antigen-experienced comparison.

This clonotype came up many times. Its antigen is not identified. The V gene end was trimmed by 0 bases and the J gene end by 4 bases; junction bases not matched to a gene: 19. CDR1 and CDR2 from the germline V gene are DFQATT and SNEGSKA (reference sequence). The CDR3 has 20 amino acids. Together with a sample-barcoded 5' primer, a J-beta primer mix was included in a second PCR lasting roughly 6 to 12 cycles. TCRdb re-called the 5' RACE reads through MiXCR, storing one row per CDR3 protein. The sample contains hundreds of thousands of distinct CDR3 sequences, around 43% of which appear only once. This TCR was recovered from a man aged 80 or over in good health. V gene TRBV20-1 combines with J gene TRBJ2-1; 9 positions match TRBD1. The sample was blood. The chain's CDR3 is CSARDLSRGTGTSKYNEQFF. The CDR3 DNA reads as TGCAGTGCTAGAGATCTCTCTCGCGGGACAGGGACCTCTAAATACAATGAGCAGTTCTTC.